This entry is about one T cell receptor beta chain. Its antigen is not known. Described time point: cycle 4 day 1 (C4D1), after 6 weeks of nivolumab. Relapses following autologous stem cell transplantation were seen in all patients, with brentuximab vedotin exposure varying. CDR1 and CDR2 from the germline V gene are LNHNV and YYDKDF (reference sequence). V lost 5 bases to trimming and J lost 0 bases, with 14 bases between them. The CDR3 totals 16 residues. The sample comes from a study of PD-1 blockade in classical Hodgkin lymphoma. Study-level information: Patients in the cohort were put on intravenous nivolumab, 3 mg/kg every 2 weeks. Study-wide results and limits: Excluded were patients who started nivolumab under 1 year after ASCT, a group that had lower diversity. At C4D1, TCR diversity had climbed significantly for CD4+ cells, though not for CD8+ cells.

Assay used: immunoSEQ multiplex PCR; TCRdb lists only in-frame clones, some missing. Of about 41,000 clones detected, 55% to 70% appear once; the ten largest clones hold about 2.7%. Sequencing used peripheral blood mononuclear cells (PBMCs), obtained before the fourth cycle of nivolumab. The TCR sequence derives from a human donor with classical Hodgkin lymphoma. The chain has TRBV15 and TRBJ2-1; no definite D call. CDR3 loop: CATSGRDLGSYNEQFF. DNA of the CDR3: TGTGCCACCAGCGGTCGTGATTTGGGCTCCTACAATGAGCAGTTCTTC.